This T cell receptor (beta chain) stems from a study of T cells in Graves' hyperthyroidism and ophthalmopathy. Broader study findings: Most thyroid clonotypes that were expanded above 0.001 also turned up in blood.

It was RNA transcripts that yielded the amplified TCR beta CDR3 regions. With the HTBI primer set, the TCR CDR3 went through a first round of RT-PCR. Each CDR3 protein is one row after TCRdb ran MiXCR on the multiplex PCR reads. The sample includes some 580,000 distinct CDR3 sequences, 16% of them seen just once. The CDR3 has 16 residues. Trimming cost V 4 bases and J 1 base, with 14 bases left between them. In germline, CDR1 is SGHRS, CDR2 YFSETQ. Any patient presenting with uncontrolled infection, other autoimmune disease, pregnancy or lactation was left out. About this clonotype: The antigen remains unidentified. This may stem from a read error, because a much larger clone lies one nucleotide away.

This chain uses TRBV5-1 with TRBJ2-2; D is unclear. The sample comprised blood. The source is a middle-aged woman with Graves' ophthalmopathy. CDR3 bases: TGCGCCAGCAGCCCTACCCGGGTGGGGAACACCGGGGAGCTGTTTTTT. Protein product: CASSPTRVGNTGELFF.